The next 7 T cell receptor beta chains were all read from a single sample in a study of regulatory T cells in long-lasting Graves disease. Investigators prepared the TCR beta libraries by applying iRepertoire HTBI primers and Arm-PCR of CDR3 regions. TCRdb recomputed calls from the multiplex PCR reads with MiXCR, one row per CDR3 protein. The top ten hold less than 25% of the sample, which has hundreds of thousands of distinct CDR3 sequences, less than 25% seen once. Described time point: persistent/refractory GD, antithyroid drugs over 5 years with positive TRAb. The authors made the TCR library using RNA they extracted from PBMCs. The sequencing used peripheral blood mononuclear cells (PBMCs), collected when the disease was refractory, from a patient treated with antithyroid drugs. The source of these receptors is a female donor with Graves disease.

This clonotype was seen ten or more times. V usage is TRBV20-1 and J usage is TRBJ2-7; 11 nucleotides align to TRBD2. The CDR3 is 14 residues long. With V trimmed by 5 bases and J by 6 bases, 9 bases remained unmatched. Looked up from germline, CDR1 is DFQATT and CDR2 is SNEGSKA (reference sequence). CDR3 nucleotide sequence: TGCAGTGCTGGAATAGCGGGAGGGTGGGTCGAGCAGTACTTC. Translating it yields CSAGIAGGWVEQYF.

This rearrangement joins TRBV19 to TRBJ2-7, with D maybe TRBD1 (6 bases). This CDR3 is 15 amino acids long. V lost 5 bases to trimming and J lost 0 bases, with 14 bases between them. Per germline, CDR1 LNHDA and CDR2 SQIVND (reference sequence). The CDR3 loop is CASSLLSGVSYEQYF. The CDR3 region has the DNA TGTGCCAGTAGTCTGCTTTCAGGGGTCTCCTACGAGCAGTACTTC. The full variable domain, its missing parts supplied by reference TRBV19 and TRBJ2-7, is DGGITQSPKYLFRKEGQNVTLSCEQNLNHDAMYWYRQDPGQGLRLIYYSQIVNDFQKGDIAEGYSVSREKKESFPLTVTSAQKNPTAFYLCASSLLSGVSYEQYFGPGTRLTVT.

About this clonotype: The junction and the germline gene differ at one end; a read error may be behind it. The chain links TRBV11-2 to TRBJ2-1, with 8 bases identical to TRBD2. CDR1 is SGHAT, CDR2 FQNNGV, per germline. The CDR3 spans 17 residues. DNA for the CDR3: TGTGCCAGCAGCACCTGGACTAGCCCCCGGACCTACAATGAGCAGTCCTTC. Translating it yields CASSTWTSPRTYNEQSF.

This clonotype turned up a few times. This sequence joins TRBV20-1 and TRBJ2-5; 15 positions match TRBD2. This CDR3 has 16 amino acids. With V trimmed by 3 bases and J by 2 bases, 4 bases remained unmatched. The germline V gene has CDR1 DFQATT and CDR2 SNEGSKA (reference sequence). The CDR3 reads CSASRGLAGGQETQYF. CDR3 coding DNA: TGCAGTGCTAGTCGGGGACTAGCGGGAGGACAAGAGACCCAGTACTTC.

The chain recombines TRBV19 with TRBJ1-1, with D uncertain. The ends were cut back, 5 bases at V and 7 bases at J, with 8 bases in the middle. Germline CDR1 reads LNHDA; CDR2 reads SQIVND (reference sequence). The CDR3 runs 11 residues. The CDR3 protein is CASSLGVEAFF. The CDR3 DNA reads as TGTGCCAGTAGTCTAGGAGTTGAAGCTTTCTTT.

This clonotype was counted ten times or more. The chain carries TRBV6-2 or TRBV6-3 and TRBJ2-7; 9 nucleotides line up with TRBD1. Germline CDR1 and CDR2: MNHEY and SVGEGT. The CDR3 contains 14 residues. V was pared by 5 bases and J by 3 bases, with 5 bases of the junction left unmatched. In DNA, the CDR3 is TGTGCCAGCAGTATATCGGGACAGGGCTACGAGCAGTACTTC. Amino acids: CASSISGQGYEQYF.

This clonotype was recorded many times. The chain links TRBV2 to TRBJ2-2; no clear D gene. The germline V gene has CDR1 SNHLY and CDR2 FYNNEI. The CDR3 is 14 residues long. V dropped 0 bases and J dropped 6 bases, with 8 bases sitting between them. CDR3 residues: CASSEAGLAGELFF. DNA of the CDR3: TGTGCCAGCAGTGAAGCGGGGTTGGCCGGGGAGCTGTTTTTT.